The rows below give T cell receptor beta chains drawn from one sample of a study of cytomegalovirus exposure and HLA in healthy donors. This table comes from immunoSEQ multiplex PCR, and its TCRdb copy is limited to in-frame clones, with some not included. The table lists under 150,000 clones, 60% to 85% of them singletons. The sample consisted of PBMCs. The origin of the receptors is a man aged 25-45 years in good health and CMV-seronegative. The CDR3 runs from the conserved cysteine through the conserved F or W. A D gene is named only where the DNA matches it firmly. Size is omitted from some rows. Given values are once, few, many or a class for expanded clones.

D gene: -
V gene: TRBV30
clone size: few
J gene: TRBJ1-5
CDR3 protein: CAWSVAGGAEPQHF
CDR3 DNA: TGTGCCTGGAGTGTGGCGGGGGGCGCAGAGCCCCAGCATTTT

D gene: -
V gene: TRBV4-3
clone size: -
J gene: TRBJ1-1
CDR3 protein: CASGQDDRSPEAFF
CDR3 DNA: TGCGCCAGCGGCCAAGATGACAGGAGCCCTGAAGCTTTCTTT

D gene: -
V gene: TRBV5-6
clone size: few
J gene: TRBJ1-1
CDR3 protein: CASSARTSWENTEAFF
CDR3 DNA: TGTGCCAGCAGCGCGAGGACATCCTGGGAGAACACTGAAGCTTTCTTT

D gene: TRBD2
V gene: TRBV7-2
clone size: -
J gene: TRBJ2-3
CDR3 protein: CASSSLASDTQYF
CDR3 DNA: TGTGCCAGCAGCTCACTAGCGTCAGATACGCAGTATTTT

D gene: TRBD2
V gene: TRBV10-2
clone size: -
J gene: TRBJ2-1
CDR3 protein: CASSLSGSEQFF
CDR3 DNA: TGCGCCAGCAGTCTTAGCGGGAGTGAGCAGTTCTTC

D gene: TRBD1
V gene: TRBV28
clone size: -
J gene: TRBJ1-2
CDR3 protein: CASSSTGAGYYTF
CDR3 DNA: TGTGCCAGCAGTTCGACAGGGGCCGGATACTACACCTTC

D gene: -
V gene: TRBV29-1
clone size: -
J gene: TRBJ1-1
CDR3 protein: CSVPGRRNTEAFF
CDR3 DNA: TGCAGCGTCCCGGGTAGGAGGAACACTGAAGCTTTCTTT

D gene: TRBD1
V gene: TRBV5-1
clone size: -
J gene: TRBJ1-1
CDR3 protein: CASSIIGQGGTGTEAFF
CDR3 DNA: TGCGCCAGCAGCATAATCGGACAGGGGGGGACTGGCACTGAAGCTTTCTTT

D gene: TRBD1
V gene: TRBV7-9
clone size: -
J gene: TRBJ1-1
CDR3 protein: CASNPGQNLNTEAFF
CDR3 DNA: TGTGCCAGTAACCCGGGACAGAACCTGAACACTGAAGCTTTCTTT

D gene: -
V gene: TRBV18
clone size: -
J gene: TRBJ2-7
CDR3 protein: CASSPLSEGARYEQYF
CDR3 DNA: TGTGCCAGCTCACCTCTGTCGGAGGGGGCGAGATACGAGCAGTACTTC

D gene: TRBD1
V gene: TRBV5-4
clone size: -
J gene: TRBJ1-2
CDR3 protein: CASSSATGWGNYGYTF
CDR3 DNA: TGTGCCAGCAGTTCAGCGACAGGGTGGGGTAACTATGGCTACACCTTC

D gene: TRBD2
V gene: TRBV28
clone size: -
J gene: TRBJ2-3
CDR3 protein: CASSLLAGIGDTQYF
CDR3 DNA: TGTGCCAGCAGCCTACTAGCGGGGATAGGAGATACGCAGTATTTT

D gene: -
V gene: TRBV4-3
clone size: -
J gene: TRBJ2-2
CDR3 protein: CASSQDRGITGELFF
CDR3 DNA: TGCGCCAGCAGCCAAGATCGAGGAATCACCGGGGAGCTGTTTTTT

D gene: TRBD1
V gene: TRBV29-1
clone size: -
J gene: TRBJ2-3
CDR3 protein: CSVEGGTGADTQYF
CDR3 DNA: TGCAGCGTTGAAGGAGGGACAGGAGCAGATACGCAGTATTTT

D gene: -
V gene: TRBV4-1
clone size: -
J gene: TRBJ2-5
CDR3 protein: CASSPGEGGNGETQYF
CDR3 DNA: TGCGCCAGCAGCCCCGGAGAGGGGGGGAATGGTGAGACCCAGTACTTC

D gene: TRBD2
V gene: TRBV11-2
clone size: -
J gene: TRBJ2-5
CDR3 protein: CASSKGLAVEQYF
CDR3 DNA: TGTGCCAGCAGCAAAGGACTAGCGGTGGAGCAGTACTTC

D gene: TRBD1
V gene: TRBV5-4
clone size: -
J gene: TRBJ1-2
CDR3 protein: CASSFGQGDGYTF
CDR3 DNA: TGTGCCAGCAGCTTCGGACAGGGGGATGGCTACACCTTC